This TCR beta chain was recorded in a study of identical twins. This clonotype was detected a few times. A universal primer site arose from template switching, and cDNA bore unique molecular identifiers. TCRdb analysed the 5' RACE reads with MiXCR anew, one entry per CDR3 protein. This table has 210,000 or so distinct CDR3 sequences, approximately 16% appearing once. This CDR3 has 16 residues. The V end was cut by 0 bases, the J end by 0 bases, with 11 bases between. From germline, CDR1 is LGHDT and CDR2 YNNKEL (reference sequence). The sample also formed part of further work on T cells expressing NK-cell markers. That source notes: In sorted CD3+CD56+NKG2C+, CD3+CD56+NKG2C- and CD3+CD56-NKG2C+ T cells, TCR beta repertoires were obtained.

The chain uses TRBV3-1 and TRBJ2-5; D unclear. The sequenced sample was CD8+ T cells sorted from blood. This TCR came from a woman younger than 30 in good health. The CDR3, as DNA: TGTGCCAGCAGCCAAGATTTGGTTGGGTACCAAGAGACCCAGTACTTC. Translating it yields CASSQDLVGYQETQYF.